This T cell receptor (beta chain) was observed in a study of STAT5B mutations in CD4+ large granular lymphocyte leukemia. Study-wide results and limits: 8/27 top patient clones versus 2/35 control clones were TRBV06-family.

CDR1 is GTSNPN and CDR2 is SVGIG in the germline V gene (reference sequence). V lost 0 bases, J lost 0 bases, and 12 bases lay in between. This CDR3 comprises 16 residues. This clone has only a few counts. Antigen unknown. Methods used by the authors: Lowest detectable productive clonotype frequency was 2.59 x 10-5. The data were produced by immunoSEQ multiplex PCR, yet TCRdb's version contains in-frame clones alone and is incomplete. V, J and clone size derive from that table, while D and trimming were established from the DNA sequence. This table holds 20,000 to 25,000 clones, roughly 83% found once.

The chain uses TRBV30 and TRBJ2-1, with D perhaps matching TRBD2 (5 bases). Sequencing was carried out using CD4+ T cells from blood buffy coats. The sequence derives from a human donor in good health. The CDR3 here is CAWSVSGLSSYNEQFF. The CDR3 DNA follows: TGTGCCTGGAGTGTCAGCGGCCTAAGCTCCTACAATGAGCAGTTCTTC.